This T cell receptor beta chain was sequenced in a study of human T cells and chemical hapten exposure. This clonotype has a handful of counts. Its target is unknown. As for time point: pre-sensitization, week 0. The treatment is: therapeutic diphenylcyclopropenone sensitization with weekly scalp DPC. Blood sampling preceded each patch test application. People who gave samples had alopecia, were 18 to 70 years old, and were suitable for DPC. The study's findings and limits: High-frequency TCRs, those above 1 in 1000, stayed the same after DPC sensitization. Relative to control repertoires, expanded TCRs gave rise to significantly more large CDR3 similarity clusters.

CDR3 size: 13 residues. In TCRdb, the RACE reads were re-called with MiXCR into one record per CDR3 protein. The data show 99,000 or so distinct CDR3 sequences, 9.5% to 14% seen once. The chain joins TRBV21-1 to TRBJ2-4; the table's D call of TRBD1 was not tested on the DNA. TRBV21-1 has pseudogene status. The sequences come from whole blood, collected in connection with sensitization to the hapten diphenylcyclopropenone (DPC). The receptor was derived from a woman aged 55-70 years with alopecia areata. Some clones in this sample may be carry-over from other donors' samples. The DNA for the CDR3 is TGTGCCAGCAGCAAAGAAAGGGGAACATTTCAGTACTTC. It yields the protein CASSKERGTFQYF.